Reported below is one T cell receptor (beta chain). The assay was immunoSEQ multiplex PCR, and TCRdb's table has in-frame clones only and misses some. This table holds approximately 150,000 clones, more than 70% found once. The data originate from a study of blood T cell repertoires in COVID-19. The CDR3 contains 15 residues. Trimming shortened V by 3 bases and J by 3 bases, and 13 bases separated the two germline ends. Per germline, CDR1 SGHTA and CDR2 FQGNSA. V usage is TRBV7-2 and J usage is TRBJ2-3, with D unresolved. This clonotype was obtained from a man in his sixties who had recovered from COVID-19. Material: PBMCs or T cells enriched from blood (not recorded which). CDR3 residues: CASSFEVLGTDTQYF. The CDR3 nucleotides read TGTGCCAGCAGCTTTGAGGTGTTGGGTACAGATACGCAGTATTTT. Complete variable domain (other parts from reference TRBV7-2 and TRBJ2-3): GAGVSQSPSNKVTEKGKDVELRCDPISGHTALYWYRQSLGQGLEFLIYFQGNSAPDKSGLPSDRFSAERTGGSVSTLTIQRTQQEDSAVYLCASSFEVLGTDTQYFGPGTRLTVL.